These 26 T cell receptor beta chains originate from one sample sequenced in a study of blood T cell repertoires in COVID-19. Clones were sequenced by immunoSEQ multiplex PCR, and TCRdb holds only the in-frame ones, with some missing. Found here are a few hundred thousand clones, around nine tenths of them singletons; the top ten hold around 10%. The sequencing sample was made of peripheral blood. Source of these receptors: a woman in her 30s with COVID-19, enrolled during active disease.

The rearrangement uses TRBV15 and TRBJ2-1, with 7 bases lining up with TRBD1. The ends lost 0 bases at V and 1 base at J; junction bases unmatched: 6. The CDR3 has 17 residues. Germline V lookup: CDR1 LNHNV, CDR2 YYDKDF (reference sequence). The CDR3: CATSRETGTESYNEQFF. The CDR3 coding sequence is TGTGCCACCAGCAGAGAAACCGGGACAGAATCCTACAATGAGCAGTTCTTC.

This rearrangement joins TRBV5-4 to TRBJ2-3; D uncertain. CDR1 and CDR2 (germline): SGHNT, YYREEE (reference sequence). With 0 bases removed from V and 0 bases from J, the gap between germline ends came to 14 bases. The CDR3 sequence is 17 residues long. The DNA of the CDR3 is TGTGCCAGCAGCTTGGGGTCGCTAACCTTTAGCACAGATACGCAGTATTTT. This gives the protein CASSLGSLTFSTDTQYF. The full variable domain, in which reference TRBV5-4 and TRBJ2-3 provide the parts outside the CDR3, is ETGVTQSPTHLIKTRGQQVTLRCSSQSGHNTVSWYQQALGQGPQFIFQYYREEENGRGNFPPRFSGLQFPNYSSELNVNALELDDSALYLCASSLGSLTFSTDTQYFGPGTRLTVL.

Concerning this clone itself: In the same sample, other DNA sequences code for this CDR3. The V gene is TRBV28, the J gene TRBJ2-5, with 7 bases that match TRBD1. Trimming at V came to 2 bases and at J to 2 bases, leaving 5 bases not matched to a gene. CDR3 length: 15 amino acids. Germline lookup yields CDR1 MDHEN and CDR2 SYDVKM. The CDR3 protein is CASSLTSGGQETQYF. The CDR3 DNA reads as TGTGCCAGCAGTTTAACTTCAGGGGGACAAGAGACCCAGTACTTC.

The rearrangement joins TRBV11-2 to TRBJ2-2, with TRBD1 matching over 8 bases. Trimming took 4 bases from V and 0 from J; bases not matched to a gene: 4. The CDR3 is 16 residues long. Germline values: CDR1 SGHAT, CDR2 FQNNGV. The CDR3 bases are TGTGCCAGCAGCTCGAGGGACAGGACGAACACCGGGGAGCTGTTTTTT. Residues: CASSSRDRTNTGELFF.

The rearrangement links TRBV6-2 or TRBV6-3 to TRBJ2-1; D possibly corresponds to TRBD2 (6 bases). V lost 3 bases and J 8 bases, leaving 29 bases between the germline ends. The CDR3 runs to 19 residues. Looked up from germline, CDR1 is MNHEY and CDR2 is SVGEGT. For the CDR3, the DNA is TGTGCCAGCAGTTATTCTGCCTTAATCCGGACGGGGGTAGTGGATGAGCAGTTCTTC. Amino acid sequence: CASSYSALIRTGVVDEQFF.

This sequence joins TRBV28 and TRBJ1-5; 8 bases agree with TRBD1. V lost 5 bases to trimming and J lost 7 bases; unmatched junction nucleotides: 10. This CDR3 spans 15 amino acids. Germline V gene data show CDR1 as MDHEN and CDR2 as SYDVKM. CDR3 residues: CASSPSQGEGQPQHF. The CDR3, as DNA: TGTGCCAGCAGTCCGTCACAGGGGGAGGGGCAGCCCCAGCATTTT.

The gene calls are TRBV7-8 and TRBJ2-3, with 10 bases matching TRBD2. CDR1 is SGHVS and CDR2 is FQNEAQ in the germline V gene. Trimming took 3 bases from V and 2 from J; bases not matched to a gene: 5. The length of the CDR3 is 16 residues. The CDR3 spells CASSLSSGGPTDTQYF. The CDR3 DNA reads TGTGCCAGCAGCTTGTCTAGCGGGGGCCCCACAGATACGCAGTATTTT.

This chain links TRBV28 with TRBJ1-3; D is perhaps TRBD1 (5 bases). Germline V gives CDR1 MDHEN, CDR2 SYDVKM. With 5 bases removed from V and 3 bases from J, the gap between germline ends came to 11 bases. CDR3 length equals 14 residues. CDR3: CASSPGSLGNTIYF. The CDR3 DNA is TGTGCCAGCAGTCCAGGGTCCCTTGGAAACACCATATATTTT.

The chain recombines TRBV4-1 with TRBJ2-5; TRBD2 might be the D (7 bases). Trimming took off 1 base at V and 1 base at J, with 22 bases between the two ends. CDR1 is MGHRA, CDR2 YSYEKL, per germline. The CDR3 has 19 residues. DNA of the CDR3: TGCGCCAGCAGCCAAGTCCCGGGACTGGAGGGGGGGGTCCAAGAGACCCAGTACTTC. Translated, it gives CASSQVPGLEGGVQETQYF.

In its sample, this clone was seen a few times. The rearrangement uses TRBV2 and TRBJ2-1; 13 bases are a match to TRBD2. The length of the CDR3 is 13 residues. Germline loops: CDR1 SNHLY, CDR2 FYNNEI. The trim removed 9 bases at V and 6 bases at J, leaving 2 bases unmatched. In DNA, the CDR3 is TGTGCCAGGAGGACTAGCGGGGGCAATGAGCAGTTCTTC. It yields the protein CARRTSGGNEQFF.

The V call is TRBV5-1, the J call TRBJ2-1; 8 bases map to TRBD1. This CDR3 has 15 amino acids. The J segment lost 7 bases and the V segment lost 2 bases, leaving 8 bases of the junction unmatched. The germline V gene has CDR1 SGHRS and CDR2 YFSETQ. DNA of the CDR3: TGCGCCAGCAGCTTTACAGGGGGATCCTGGAATGAGCAGTTCTTC. Translating gives CASSFTGGSWNEQFF.

CDR3 amino acids: CASSLYRKAFF. CDR3 nucleotides: TGTGCCAGCAGCCTATACAGGAAAGCTTTCTTT. This sequence joins TRBV14 and TRBJ1-1, with D perhaps matching TRBD1 (5 bases). The CDR3 loop spans 11 amino acids. The V and J ends lost 4 bases and 9 bases respectively, with 9 bases between them. Per germline, CDR1 SGHDN and CDR2 FVKESK. Supplemented by reference TRBV14 and TRBJ1-1, the full variable domain reads EAGVTQFPSHSVIEKGQTVTLRCDPISGHDNLYWYRRVMGKEIKFLLHFVKESKQDESGMPNNRFLAERTGGTYSTLKVQPAELEDSGVYFCASSLYRKAFFGQGTRLTVV.

This rearrangement joins TRBV5-1 to TRBJ2-3; possibly TRBD2 for D (6 bases). The CDR3 is 14 amino acids. Germline assignment: CDR1 SGHRS and CDR2 YFSETQ. V lost 3 bases to trimming and J lost 2 bases, with 10 bases between them. CDR3 sequence reads: CASSSGRATDTQYF. The CDR3 DNA follows: TGCGCCAGCAGCTCCGGGAGAGCCACAGATACGCAGTATTTT.

V gene TRBV19 combines with J gene TRBJ2-3; perhaps TRBD2 as D (6 bases). The CDR3 covers 13 residues. Germline V gene sequence: CDR1 LNHDA, CDR2 SQIVND (reference sequence). Trimming removed 5 bases from V and 6 bases from J, with 12 bases in between. The CDR3 here is CASSVIGGDTQYF. In DNA, the CDR3 is TGTGCCAGTAGTGTGATTGGGGGGGATACGCAGTATTTT. Using reference TRBV19 and TRBJ2-3 for the parts outside the CDR3, the full variable domain is DGGITQSPKYLFRKEGQNVTLSCEQNLNHDAMYWYRQDPGQGLRLIYYSQIVNDFQKGDIAEGYSVSREKKESFPLTVTSAQKNPTAFYLCASSVIGGDTQYFGPGTRLTVL.

The gene calls are TRBV7-9 and TRBJ2-1, with 11 bases fitting TRBD2. There are 15 residues in the CDR3. J gave up 2 bases and V 5 bases, and 2 bases lay outside the gene matches. Germline CDR1 is SEHNR and CDR2 is FQNEAQ (reference sequence). CDR3 residues: CASSELAGAYNEQFF. CDR3 DNA: TGTGCCAGCAGCGAACTAGCGGGGGCCTACAATGAGCAGTTCTTC.

The gene calls are TRBV13 and TRBJ1-1, with 10 bases matching TRBD1. The V gene's germline CDR1 is PRHDT and CDR2 FYEKMQ (reference sequence). The V and J ends lost 5 bases and 3 bases, in that order; junction bases with no gene match: 6. The CDR3 loop spans 15 amino acids. The CDR3 DNA sequence: TGTGCCAGCAGCGACAGACAGGGGGCGGACACTGAAGCTTTCTTT. It codes for CASSDRQGADTEAFF.

This clone showed up just once. The chain links TRBV2 to TRBJ2-3, with D unclear. The CDR3 length is 15 residues. CDR1 and CDR2 (germline): SNHLY, FYNNEI. Trimming cost V 7 bases and J 1 base, with 15 bases left between them. CDR3 residues: CASIPGLGGTDTQYF. In nucleotides, the CDR3 is TGTGCCAGCATCCCCGGTCTAGGCGGCACAGATACGCAGTATTTT.

The CDR3 coding sequence is TGTGCCAGCAGTTACGGCAGGGGCTCCTACGAGCAGTACTTC. Translating it yields CASSYGRGSYEQYF. The rearrangement joins TRBV6-6 to TRBJ2-7; D possibly corresponds to TRBD1 (6 bases). The germline V and J ends were trimmed by 2 bases and 0 bases, with 8 bases remaining between them. Germline CDR1 reads MNHNY; CDR2 reads SVGAGI (reference sequence). CDR3 length equals 14 residues.

The chain employs TRBV6-5 and TRBJ1-2; D unresolved. Germline values: CDR1 MNHEY, CDR2 SVGAGI. The CDR3 runs 13 residues. Trimming cost V 5 bases and J 5 bases, with 12 bases left between them. This CDR3 is CASSPLGSYGYTF. CDR3 in DNA: TGTGCCAGCAGTCCCCTCGGGTCTTATGGCTACACCTTC.

The V call is TRBV27, the J call TRBJ2-7; D unresolved. The CDR3 length is 11 residues. V was trimmed by 6 bases and J by 3 bases, leaving 6 bases between them. CDR1 MNHEY and CDR2 SMNVEV come from the germline V gene (reference sequence). The CDR3 bases are TGTGCCAGCAGGACAAGCTACGAGCAGTACTTC. Protein sequence: CASRTSYEQYF.

This chain connects TRBV24-1 to TRBJ2-1, with D maybe TRBD1 (5 bases). The CDR3 has 14 residues. Looked up from germline, CDR1 is KGHDR and CDR2 is SFDVKD. Trimming left V 6 bases short and J 7 bases short, with 15 bases between. The CDR3 reads CATSQRGGGNEQFF. For the CDR3, the DNA is TGTGCCACCAGTCAAAGGGGTGGTGGGAATGAGCAGTTCTTC.

This clone was recorded only once. The V and J genes are TRBV6-6 and TRBJ1-5, with 8 bases matching TRBD1. V shed 2 bases, J shed 7 bases, and the junction held 7 bases outside the gene matches. Per germline, CDR1 MNHNY and CDR2 SVGAGI (reference sequence). This CDR3 spans 15 amino acids. CDR3 DNA: TGTGCCAGCAGTTACCAGGGGGCCGGTAACCAGCCCCAGCATTTT. The encoded protein is CASSYQGAGNQPQHF.

This clone was counted only a few times. The rearrangement links TRBV4-1 to TRBJ2-7; 9 bases are a match to TRBD1. J lost 2 bases, V lost 4 bases, and 6 bases had no gene match. Germline lookup yields CDR1 MGHRA and CDR2 YSYEKL. The CDR3 has 15 residues. The CDR3 loop reads CASSLGRDRAYEQYF. Here the CDR3 DNA reads TGCGCCAGCAGCCTTGGTAGGGACAGGGCCTACGAGCAGTACTTC.

The rearrangement joins TRBV6-4 to TRBJ2-1; 7 bases line up with TRBD2. Germline CDR1 is MRHNA and CDR2 is SNTAGT. V shed 0 bases, J shed 8 bases, and the junction held 31 bases outside the gene matches. The CDR3 sequence is 23 residues long. CDR3 region: CASSDSDGQELGEGSLPPDEQFF. CDR3 nucleotides: TGTGCCAGCAGTGACTCTGATGGGCAGGAGCTTGGGGAGGGGTCTCTCCCCCCCGATGAGCAGTTCTTC.

This clone appeared many times. This rearrangement joins TRBV4-1 to TRBJ1-2; TRBD1 matches 9 bases. This CDR3 spans 18 amino acids. The trim removed 1 base at V and 4 bases at J, leaving 13 bases unmatched. In germline, CDR1 is MGHRA, CDR2 YSYEKL. This chain's CDR3 is CASSQGLRDRVRGYGYTF. The CDR3 DNA sequence: TGCGCCAGCAGCCAAGGGCTCCGGGACAGGGTCCGGGGCTATGGCTACACCTTC.

This chain uses TRBV9 with TRBJ1-1, with D uncertain. The germline V gene encodes CDR1 SGDLS and CDR2 YYNGEE. There are 15 residues in the CDR3. V lost 0 bases and J lost 4, with 13 bases in between. The CDR3 DNA reads TGTGCCAGCAGCGTAGTAATGGGTAGAGGCACTGAAGCTTTCTTT. Its protein is CASSVVMGRGTEAFF.